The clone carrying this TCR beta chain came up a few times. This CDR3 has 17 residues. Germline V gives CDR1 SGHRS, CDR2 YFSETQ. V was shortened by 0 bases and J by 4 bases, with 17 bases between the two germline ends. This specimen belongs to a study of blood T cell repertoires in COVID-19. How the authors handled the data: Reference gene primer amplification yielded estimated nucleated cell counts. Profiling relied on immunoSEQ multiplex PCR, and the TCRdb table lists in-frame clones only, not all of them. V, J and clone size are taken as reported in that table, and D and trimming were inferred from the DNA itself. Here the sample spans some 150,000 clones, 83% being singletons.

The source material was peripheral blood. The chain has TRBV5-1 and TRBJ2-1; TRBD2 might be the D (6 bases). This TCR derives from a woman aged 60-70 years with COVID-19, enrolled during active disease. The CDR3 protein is CASSLEAASGGYNEQFF. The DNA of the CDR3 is TGCGCCAGCAGCTTGGAAGCGGCTTCTGGGGGGTACAATGAGCAGTTCTTC.